The rows below give T cell receptor beta chains drawn from one sample of a study of T cell changes during pregnancy in multiple sclerosis. Here immunoSEQ multiplex PCR was the method, and the copy in TCRdb shows in-frame clones only, minus some. The sample has approximately 46,000 clones, nearly 90% seen once. The sample consisted of peripheral blood, taken after pregnancy. These receptors originate from a female donor in good health, enrolled as a control in a pregnancy study. Both conserved end residues are part of each CDR3. The D gene is left open where the match is weak. Only some rows state a clone size, as once, few, many or a class for expanded clones.

- | TRBJ2-3 | TRBV4-1 | - | TGCGCCAGCAGCTTACCGGGAATAGATACGCAGTATTTT | CASSLPGIDTQYF
TRBD1 | TRBJ1-3 | TRBV5-5 | - | TGTGCCAGCAGTCTCATGGGACAGGGGTTAAGTGGAAACACCATATATTTT | CASSLMGQGLSGNTIYF
TRBD2 | TRBJ2-5 | TRBV14 | - | TGTGCCAGCAGTCCCAGACTAGCCGGCGAGACCCAGTACTTC | CASSPRLAGETQYF
TRBD1 | TRBJ1-2 | TRBV6-1 | - | TGTGCCAGCAGTGTGGGACAGACCCCATATGGCTACACCTTC | CASSVGQTPYGYTF
TRBD1 | TRBJ2-5 | TRBV7-2 | - | TGTGCCAGCAGCTTAGACAACAGGGGAGAGACCCAGTACTTC | CASSLDNRGETQYF
TRBD2 | TRBJ2-1 | TRBV13 | - | TGTGCCAGCAGCTCTTGGACTAGCCCCAAAGGTGAGCAGTTCTTC | CASSSWTSPKGEQFF
- | TRBJ1-1 | TRBV28 | - | TGTGCCAGCAGCTTGAGGGAGGGTGAAGCTTTCTTT | CASSLREGEAFF
- | TRBJ2-2 | TRBV11-3 | - | TGTGCCAGCAGCTTAGACGGCACCGGGGAGCTGTTTTTT | CASSLDGTGELFF
TRBD1 | TRBJ1-3 | TRBV7-9 | - | TGTGCCAGCAGCTTATGGGCAGGGGGCACTGGAAACACCATATATTTT | CASSLWAGGTGNTIYF
- | TRBJ2-7 | TRBV12-2 | - | TGTGCAAGTCGCTTAGCCCAGCAGAAGTCCCGGACTAGCGGCTCCTACGAGCAGTACTTC | CASRLAQQKSRTSGSYEQYF
TRBD1 | TRBJ2-2 | TRBV30 | once | TGTGCCTGGAGCTTGGGGGGACAGGGGGCGCATTGGGAGCTGTTTTTT | CAWSLGGQGAHWELFF
TRBD1 | TRBJ1-4 | TRBV27 | - | TGTGCCAGCAGTTTTCGAACAGGGGTCTCTAATGAAAAACTGTTTTTT | CASSFRTGVSNEKLFF
TRBD2 | TRBJ2-3 | TRBV5-1 | - | TGCGCCAGCAGCTTGGTCCCTAGCGGGGGGGTCCTCACAGATACGCAGTATTTT | CASSLVPSGGVLTDTQYF
- | TRBJ2-1 | TRBV5-6 | - | TGTGCCAGCAGCTTGAGAGCGGCCCCCTACAATGAGCAGTTCTTC | CASSLRAAPYNEQFF
TRBD2 | TRBJ2-7 | TRBV15 | - | TGTGCCACCAGCAGAGATTGGACTAGCGGGGCCAGGAGCTCCTACGAGCAGTACTTC | CATSRDWTSGARSSYEQYF
TRBD2 | TRBJ2-7 | TRBV4-1 | - | TGCGCCAGCAGCCAAGATTGGGGGGGATTCTCCTACGAGCAGTACTTC | CASSQDWGGFSYEQYF
- | TRBJ1-1 | TRBV4-3 | - | TGCGCCAGCAGTCACCGACAGCGCACTGAAGCTTTCTTT | CASSHRQRTEAFF
- | TRBJ2-2 | TRBV6-5 | - | TGTGCCAGCAGCAAAGCCCGGGGCACCGGGGAGCTGTTTTTT | CASSKARGTGELFF
- | TRBJ2-7 | TRBV6-4 | - | TGTGCCAGCAGTGACCTCAGAGGCGTGCCAGGGTTTTTCTTC | CASSDLRGVPGFFF
- | TRBJ1-4 | TRBV5-8 | once | TGTGCCAGCAGCTTGGGCAGACTTGAGGGCGAAAAACTGTTTTTT | CASSLGRLEGEKLFF
TRBD2 | TRBJ2-1 | TRBV11-2 | - | TGTGCCAGCAGCTTAGGACGGGGCGGGGGGGCCCTCAATGAGCAGTTCTTC | CASSLGRGGGALNEQFF
TRBD1 | TRBJ1-5 | TRBV15 | - | TGTGCCACCAGCAGCCACAGGGGCCAGCCCCAGCATTTT | CATSSHRGQPQHF
TRBD1 | TRBJ1-5 | TRBV19 | - | TGTGCCAGTAGTGCGGGGACAGGGAGAGCCAATCAGCCCCAGCATTTT | CASSAGTGRANQPQHF
TRBD1 | TRBJ2-7 | TRBV11-2 | once | TGTGCCAGCAGCTCCTACAGGGGCAGGACCTACGAGCAGTACTTC | CASSSYRGRTYEQYF
TRBD1 | TRBJ1-5 | TRBV27 | - | TGTGCCACCGACAGGGGGGATCAGCCCCAGCATTTT | CATDRGDQPQHF
- | TRBJ1-5 | TRBV7-9 | - | TGTGCCAGCAGCCAACAAAATCAGCCCCAGCATTTT | CASSQQNQPQHF
- | TRBJ1-1 | TRBV9 | - | TGTGCCAGCAGCGTCGGGTCTGTCACTGCTGAAGCTTTCTTT | CASSVGSVTAEAFF
- | TRBJ1-4 | TRBV11-2 | - | TGTGCCAGCAGTCGCAACGGGTTTAATGAAAAACTGTTTTTT | CASSRNGFNEKLFF
- | TRBJ1-6 | TRBV28 | - | TGTGCCAGCACCTCCTCAAATAGCCCATTTTCACCCCTCCACTTT | CASTSSNSPFSPLHF
- | TRBJ1-5 | TRBV5-4 | - | TGTGCCAGCAGCTTGGGTGGGGGGGACTTAGATCAGCCCCAGCATTTT | CASSLGGGDLDQPQHF
TRBD2 | TRBJ2-3 | TRBV2 | - | TGTGCCTGGTCCGGGGGGGCAGTCACGCAGTATTTT | CAWSGGAVTQYF
- | TRBJ2-3 | TRBV5-6 | - | TGTGCCAGCAGCTTCTTAGATACGCAGTATTTT | CASSFLDTQYF
- | TRBJ2-1 | TRBV18 | once | TGTGCCAGCTCACCACTCGGAGACAGCGTCTCCTACAATGAGCAGTTCTTC | CASSPLGDSVSYNEQFF
- | TRBJ2-7 | TRBV5-6 | medium-sized | TGTGCCAGCAGCTTAGGCAGGGCCTACGAGCAGTACTTC | CASSLGRAYEQYF
TRBD1 | TRBJ2-2 | TRBV6-1 | few | TGTGCCAGGGGACAGGCAGGCGGGGAGCTGTTTTTT | CARGQAGGELFF
TRBD1 | TRBJ2-2 | TRBV19 | - | TGTGCCAGTAGTATAGGGTCAGGGGGCGCGAACACCGGGGAGCTGTTTTTT | CASSIGSGGANTGELFF
TRBD2 | TRBJ2-2 | TRBV6-4 | - | TGTGCCAGCAGTGACTTGACTAGCGGGGGCCCCGGGGAGCTGTTTTTT | CASSDLTSGGPGELFF
TRBD1 | TRBJ2-7 | TRBV11-1 | - | TGTGCCAGCAGCTCGGACAGGGGTGTCCACGAGCAGTACTTC | CASSSDRGVHEQYF
- | TRBJ2-2 | TRBV7-9 | - | TGTGCCAGCAGCCCTCTAGCGACGTCCGGGGAGCTGTTTTTT | CASSPLATSGELFF
- | TRBJ2-7 | TRBV5-4 | - | TGTGCCAGCAACTCCGGGAGCAACGAGCAGTACTTC | CASNSGSNEQYF
- | TRBJ2-1 | TRBV11-3 | few | TGTGCCAGCAGCTTAGGAAACGGGCAGGGGCCTGTAATCTTC | CASSLGNGQGPVIF
TRBD1 | TRBJ1-2 | TRBV28 | few | TGTGCCAGCAGATCAACAGGGGCTAACTATGGCTACACCTTC | CASRSTGANYGYTF
TRBD1 | TRBJ2-7 | TRBV10-3 | - | TGTGCCATCACCGGACAGGGGTGGGGCGAGCAGTACTTC | CAITGQGWGEQYF
TRBD2 | TRBJ2-2 | TRBV4-2 | - | TGTGCCAGCAGCCTAGGACTAGCGGGGAGGACCGGGGAGCTGTTTTTT | CASSLGLAGRTGELFF
TRBD2 | TRBJ2-7 | TRBV9 | - | TGTGCCAGCAGCGCCAGCGGGGCCATCTACGAGCAGTACTTC | CASSASGAIYEQYF
- | TRBJ1-1 | TRBV12-5 | - | TGTGCTAGTGCCCCTCCGGGACTCCGCAGGAACACTGAAGCTTTCTTT | CASAPPGLRRNTEAFF
TRBD1 | TRBJ1-5 | TRBV7-9 | - | TGTGCCAGCAGCACAGGACAGGGGGGAAGCAATCAGCCCCAGCATTTT | CASSTGQGGSNQPQHF
TRBD1 | TRBJ1-6 | TRBV6-1 | - | TGTGCCAGCAATATACAGGGGGCGAGTAATTCACCCCTCCACTTT | CASNIQGASNSPLHF
- | TRBJ2-6 | TRBV4-3 | - | TGCGCCAGCAGCCAAGAACCCGGCTCTGGGGCCAACGTCCTGACTTTC | CASSQEPGSGANVLTF
TRBD1 | TRBJ1-2 | TRBV5-4 | - | TGTGCCAGCAGCTTGGACCACCGGGACAGGGGTGGGGGGATTTGGTACACCTTC | CASSLDHRDRGGGIWYTF
TRBD2 | TRBJ2-7 | TRBV7-9 | - | TGTGCCAGCAGCCTCGGGAGGGGAAAGTACGAGCAGTACTTC | CASSLGRGKYEQYF
TRBD2 | TRBJ2-7 | TRBV7-9 | once | TGTGCCAGCAGCTTAGGCCCTTTGGGCGGGGGTTCGTACGAGCAGTACTTC | CASSLGPLGGGSYEQYF
TRBD1 | TRBJ1-6 | TRBV4-2 | - | TGTGCCAGCAGCCTGACAGGGTTGACACCCCTCCACTTT | CASSLTGLTPLHF
TRBD2 | TRBJ2-2 | TRBV2 | - | TGTGCCAGCAGTGCGGGACTAGCGGGGGGGCCAGGCGGGGAGCTGTTTTTT | CASSAGLAGGPGGELFF
- | TRBJ1-3 | TRBV18 | - | TGTGCCAGCTCACCGACAGAATACTCTGGAAACACCATATATTTT | CASSPTEYSGNTIYF